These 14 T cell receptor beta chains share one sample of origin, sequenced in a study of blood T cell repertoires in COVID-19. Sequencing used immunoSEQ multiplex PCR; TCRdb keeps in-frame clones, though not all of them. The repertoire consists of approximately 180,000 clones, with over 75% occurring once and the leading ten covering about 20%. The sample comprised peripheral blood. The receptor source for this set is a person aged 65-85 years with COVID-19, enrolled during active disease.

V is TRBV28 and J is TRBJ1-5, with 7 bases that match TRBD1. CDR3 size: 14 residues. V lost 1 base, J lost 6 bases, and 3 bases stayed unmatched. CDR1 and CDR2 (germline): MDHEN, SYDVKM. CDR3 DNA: TGTGCCAGCAGTTTATTGACAGGGATTCAGCCCCAGCATTTT. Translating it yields CASSLLTGIQPQHF.

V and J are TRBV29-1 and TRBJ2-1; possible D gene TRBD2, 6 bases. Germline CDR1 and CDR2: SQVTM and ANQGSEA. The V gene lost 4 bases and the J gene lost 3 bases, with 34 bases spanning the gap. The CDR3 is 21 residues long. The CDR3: CSVVPLLLRGWTTEDYNEQFF. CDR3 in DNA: TGCAGCGTTGTGCCGTTGTTATTGCGCGGGTGGACTACAGAGGACTACAATGAGCAGTTCTTC.

This chain's CDR3 is CASSSTTGKGYNEQFF. CDR3 DNA: TGTGCCAGCAGCTCAACGACAGGGAAGGGCTACAATGAGCAGTTCTTC. The chain has TRBV11-2 and TRBJ2-1; 7 bases are a match to TRBD1. CDR3 length: 16 amino acids. Germline CDR1 is SGHAT and CDR2 is FQNNGV. Trimming removed 4 bases from V and 3 bases from J; junction bases left unmatched: 9.

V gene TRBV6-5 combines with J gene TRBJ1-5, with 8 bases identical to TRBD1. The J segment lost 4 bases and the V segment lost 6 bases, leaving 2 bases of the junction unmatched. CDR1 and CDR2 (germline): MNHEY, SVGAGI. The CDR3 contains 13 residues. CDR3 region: CASRQGENQPQHF. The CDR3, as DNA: TGTGCCAGCAGACAGGGGGAGAATCAGCCCCAGCATTTT.

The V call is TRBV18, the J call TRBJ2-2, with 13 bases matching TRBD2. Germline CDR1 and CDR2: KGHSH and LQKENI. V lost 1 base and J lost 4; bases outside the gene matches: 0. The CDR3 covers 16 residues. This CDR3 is CASSPRLAGGTGELFF. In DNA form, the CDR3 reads TGTGCCAGCTCACCACGACTAGCGGGAGGCACCGGGGAGCTGTTTTTT.

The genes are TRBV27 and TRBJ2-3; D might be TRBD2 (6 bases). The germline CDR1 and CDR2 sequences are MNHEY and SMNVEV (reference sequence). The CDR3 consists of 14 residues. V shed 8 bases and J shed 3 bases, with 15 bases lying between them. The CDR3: CASRSGGSTDTQYF. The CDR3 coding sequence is TGTGCCAGCCGCTCCGGAGGGTCAACAGATACGCAGTATTTT.

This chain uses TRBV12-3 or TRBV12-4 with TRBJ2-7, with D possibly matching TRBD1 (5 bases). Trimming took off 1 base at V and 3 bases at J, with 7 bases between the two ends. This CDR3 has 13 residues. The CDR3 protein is CASSLVQGYEQYF. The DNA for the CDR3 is TGTGCCAGCAGTTTAGTTCAGGGCTACGAGCAGTACTTC.

The CDR3 loop is CATSDLVAEQFF. The CDR3 DNA follows: TGTGCCACCAGTGATTTGGTAGCGGAGCAGTTCTTC. The chain carries TRBV24-1 and TRBJ2-1; D is perhaps TRBD2 (5 bases). Germline V CDR1 and CDR2: KGHDR, SFDVKD. The V end lost 0 bases, the J end lost 10 bases, and 6 bases lay between the germline ends. This CDR3 region has 12 residues.

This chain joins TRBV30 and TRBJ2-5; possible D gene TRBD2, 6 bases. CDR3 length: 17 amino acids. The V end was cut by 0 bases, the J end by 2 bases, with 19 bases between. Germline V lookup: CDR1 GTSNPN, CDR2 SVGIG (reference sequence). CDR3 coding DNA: TGTGCCTGGAGTGTCGAGTTGGGCGGGACGATTCAAGAGACCCAGTACTTC. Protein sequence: CAWSVELGGTIQETQYF.

In nucleotides, the CDR3 is TGTGCCAGCAGCCAAGGGGTGGCGGGCTATGGCTACACCTTC. Translating gives CASSQGVAGYGYTF. The gene calls are TRBV4-2 and TRBJ1-2, with D unresolved. CDR3 length: 14 amino acids. Deletions cut 1 base from V and 4 bases from J, with 10 bases between. Per the germline V gene, CDR1 is LGHNA and CDR2 is YNFKEQ.

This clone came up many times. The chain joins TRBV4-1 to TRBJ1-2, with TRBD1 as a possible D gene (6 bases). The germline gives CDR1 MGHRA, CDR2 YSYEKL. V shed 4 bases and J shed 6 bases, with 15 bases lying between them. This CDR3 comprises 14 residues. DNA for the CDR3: TGCGCCAGCAGCCCCGCCCCAGGGGTACATGGCTACACCTTC. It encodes CASSPAPGVHGYTF.

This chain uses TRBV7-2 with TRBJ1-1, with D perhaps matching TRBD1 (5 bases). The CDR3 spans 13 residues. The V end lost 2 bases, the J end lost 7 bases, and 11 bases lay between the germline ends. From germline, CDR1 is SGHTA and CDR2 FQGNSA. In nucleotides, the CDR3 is TGTGCCAGCAGCTTATGGCAGGGCATTGAAGCTTTCTTT. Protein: CASSLWQGIEAFF.

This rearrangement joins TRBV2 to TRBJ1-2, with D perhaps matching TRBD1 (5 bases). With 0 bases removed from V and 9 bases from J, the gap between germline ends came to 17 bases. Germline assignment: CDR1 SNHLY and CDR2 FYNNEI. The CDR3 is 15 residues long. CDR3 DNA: TGTGCCAGCAGTGAAGCGCAAGGACAACGCCCAAGCTACACCTTC. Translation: CASSEAQGQRPSYTF.

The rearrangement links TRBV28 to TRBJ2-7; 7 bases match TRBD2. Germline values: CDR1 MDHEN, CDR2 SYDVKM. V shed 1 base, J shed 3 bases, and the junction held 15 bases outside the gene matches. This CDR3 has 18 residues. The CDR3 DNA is TGTGCCAGCAGTTTATACCTAGCGGAAGGAGATTTTGTCTACGAGCAGTACTTC. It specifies CASSLYLAEGDFVYEQYF.